This passage covers 22 T cell receptor beta chains from one sample sequenced in a study of radiotherapy plus CTLA-4 blockade in lung cancer. Sequenced by immunoSEQ multiplex PCR; TCRdb stores in-frame clones only, minus some. The sample includes roughly 39,000 clones, roughly 77% of them seen just once. Sample: peripheral blood, taken from a patient treated with radiotherapy plus ipilimumab. These receptors originate from a human donor with non-small cell lung cancer who had stable disease on radiotherapy plus ipilimumab.

V is TRBV30 and J is TRBJ2-7; TRBD1 aligns across 9 bases. Germline lookup yields CDR1 GTSNPN and CDR2 SVGIG (reference sequence). There are 14 residues in the CDR3. Trimming took 3 bases from V and 5 from J; bases not matched to a gene: 8. CDR3: CAWRGTGKTNEQYF. CDR3 DNA: TGTGCCTGGAGAGGGACAGGGAAAACCAACGAGCAGTACTTC.

The chain is built from TRBV6-5 and TRBJ1-2, with a weak D call TRBD1 (5 bases). Trimming left V 4 bases short and J 8 bases short, with 17 bases between. This CDR3 region has 14 residues. Germline V lookup: CDR1 MNHEY, CDR2 SVGAGI. CDR3: CASSFGASGGGYTF. CDR3 bases: TGTGCCAGCAGTTTCGGGGCCTCCGGAGGGGGCTACACCTTC.

This clone appeared a few times. The chain joins TRBV30 to TRBJ2-1, with 9 bases fitting TRBD2. The V and J ends lost 4 bases and 9 bases, in that order; junction bases with no gene match: 16. The germline gives CDR1 GTSNPN, CDR2 SVGIG (reference sequence). The CDR3 totals 16 residues. The CDR3 protein is CAWTRRRGGPTVEQFF. CDR3 DNA sequence: TGTGCCTGGACTCGTAGGCGGGGGGGGCCAACCGTTGAGCAGTTCTTC.

DNA of the CDR3: TGTGCCAGCAGTTACCACCTGGGTCGGGAAAAACTGTTTTTT. Its translation is CASSYHLGREKLFF. The J gene is TRBJ1-4, the V gene TRBV6-5; D gene uncertain. The CDR3 runs to 14 residues. V was cut by 2 bases and J by 8 bases, with 12 bases left in between. CDR1 MNHEY and CDR2 SVGAGI come from the germline V gene.

V and J are TRBV5-1 and TRBJ2-5, with 8 positions matching TRBD1. Germline V gives CDR1 SGHRS, CDR2 YFSETQ. With V trimmed by 3 bases and J by 4 bases, 8 bases remained unmatched. The CDR3 length is 15 residues. This chain's CDR3 is CASSSQGDRLETQYF. For the CDR3, the DNA is TGCGCCAGCAGCTCACAGGGGGATAGGCTAGAGACCCAGTACTTC.

The chain has TRBV13 and TRBJ1-1, with a weak D call TRBD1 (5 bases). Germline assignment: CDR1 PRHDT and CDR2 FYEKMQ (reference sequence). V lost 1 base and J 9 bases, leaving 18 bases between the germline ends. This CDR3 region has 15 residues. CDR3 sequence reads: CASSLEPSRGPQAFF. CDR3 DNA sequence: TGTGCCAGCAGCTTAGAGCCCTCCCGGGGCCCTCAAGCTTTCTTT.

This chain links TRBV6-1 with TRBJ1-1; no definite D call. Trimming stripped 5 bases from V and 7 bases from J, with 11 bases between. Per the germline V gene, CDR1 is MNHNS and CDR2 is SASEGT. This CDR3 has 12 amino acids. The CDR3 region has the DNA TGTGCCAGCAGTCCCGGGCGCTATGAAGCTTTCTTT. Translating gives CASSPGRYEAFF.

V usage is TRBV7-2 and J usage is TRBJ2-7; D might be TRBD2 (6 bases). The CDR3 runs 13 residues. Germline-derived CDR1 and CDR2 are SGHTA and FQGNSA. The ends were cut back, 2 bases at V and 6 bases at J, with 11 bases in the middle. CDR3 loop: CASSLNQGGEQYV. CDR3 in DNA: TGTGCCAGCAGCTTAAATCAGGGAGGCGAGCAGTACGTC.

In this sample, this clone turned up once. The chain carries TRBV5-5 and TRBJ1-2; maybe TRBD1 (5 bases). Between the trimmed V and J ends, which lost 4 bases and 5 bases, there was a span of 15 bases. CDR1 and CDR2 from the germline V gene are SGHKS and YYEKEE (reference sequence). CDR3 length equals 14 residues. In nucleotides, the CDR3 is TGTGCCAGCAGCCCCGGAGGGGTGGCTTATGGCTACACCTTC. This encodes CASSPGGVAYGYTF.

This clone was seen only a few times. The chain combines TRBV29-1 with TRBJ1-2, with D hard to call. The CDR3 contains 13 residues. The V gene lost 6 bases and the J gene lost 3 bases, with 14 bases spanning the gap. Germline CDR1 and CDR2: SQVTM and ANQGSEA. The DNA of the CDR3 is TGCAGCGTAGCGATCGGCTCGGACTATGGCTACACCTTC. It yields the protein CSVAIGSDYGYTF.

V is TRBV6-5 and J is TRBJ2-5; 8 nucleotides agree with TRBD1. CDR3 length: 14 residues. The ends lost 6 bases at V and 1 base at J; junction bases unmatched: 4. Germline values: CDR1 MNHEY, CDR2 SVGAGI. The CDR3 nucleotides read TGTGCCAGCAGAAATACAGGGGGCCAAGAGACCCAGTACTTC. Protein sequence: CASRNTGGQETQYF.

The chain is built from TRBV10-2 and TRBJ1-5, with 10 bases lining up with TRBD1. CDR1 WSHSY and CDR2 SAAADI come from the germline V gene. This CDR3 spans 14 amino acids. V lost 6 bases and J lost 5; bases outside the gene matches: 4. The CDR3 region has the DNA TGCGCCAGCAGAGAGGACAGGGGGGATCAGCCCCAGCATTTT. Translation gives CASREDRGDQPQHF.

The DNA for the CDR3 is TGTGCCTGGAAGGGGTTAAACTATGGCTACACCTTC. This encodes CAWKGLNYGYTF. The V call is TRBV30, the J call TRBJ1-2; D perhaps matches TRBD1 (5 bases). Trimming pared 4 bases from V and 2 bases from J, leaving 8 bases between. In germline, CDR1 is GTSNPN, CDR2 SVGIG (reference sequence). The CDR3 loop spans 12 amino acids.

The gene calls are TRBV4-2 and TRBJ1-4; 7 bases are a match to TRBD1. The V and J ends lost 4 bases and 0 bases, in that order; junction bases with no gene match: 20. The germline CDR1 and CDR2 sequences are LGHNA and YNFKEQ. The CDR3 is made up of 21 amino acids. CDR3 region: CASSPNRGSIFRPATNEKLFF. CDR3 coding DNA: TGTGCCAGCAGCCCAAACAGGGGAAGTATTTTCCGCCCGGCAACTAATGAAAAACTGTTTTTT.

The V gene is TRBV6-1, the J gene TRBJ1-2, with a weak D call TRBD1 (6 bases). There are 14 residues in the CDR3. V lost 5 bases to trimming and J lost 8 bases, with 18 bases between them. CDR1 MNHNS and CDR2 SASEGT come from the germline V gene. The CDR3 DNA is TGTGCCAGCAGTACCGGGACACCACAGGGCGGCTACACCTTC. Its protein is CASSTGTPQGGYTF.

The rearrangement links TRBV10-1 to TRBJ1-1, with D hard to call. This CDR3 spans 14 amino acids. Germline V gene lookup returns CDR1 WNHNN and CDR2 SYGVQD (reference sequence). Trimming left V 6 bases short and J 1 base short, with 12 bases between. Written as DNA, the CDR3 is TGCGCCAGCAGGGCCACCGGACCGAACACTGAAGCTTTCTTT. This gives the protein CASRATGPNTEAFF.

J is TRBJ1-6 and V is TRBV9, with D unresolved. With 0 bases removed from V and 7 bases from J, the gap between germline ends came to 11 bases. Germline loops: CDR1 SGDLS, CDR2 YYNGEE. This CDR3 has 15 residues. The CDR3 region has the DNA TGTGCCAGCAGCGTAGGGCCGGCTCTGAATTCACCCCTCCACTTT. Translation gives CASSVGPALNSPLHF.

This clone was counted a single time. The chain employs TRBV7-2 and TRBJ2-5; 8 bases match TRBD2. Judging by the DNA end, TRBJ2-7 fits better; the J call may be wrong. This CDR3 has 14 residues. Germline loops: CDR1 SGHTA, CDR2 FQGNSA. CDR3 residues: CASTVAGSSYEQYF. DNA of the CDR3: TGTGCCAGCACCGTAGCGGGGAGTTCCTACGAGCAGTACTTC.

This chain joins TRBV19 and TRBJ2-5, with 7 bases identical to TRBD2. Germline CDR1 and CDR2: LNHDA and SQIVND (reference sequence). With V trimmed by 5 bases and J by 3 bases, 6 bases remained unmatched. The CDR3 is 14 residues long. This CDR3 reads CASSQGGGEETQYF. The CDR3 region has the DNA TGTGCCAGTAGTCAGGGCGGGGGAGAAGAGACCCAGTACTTC.

The V and J genes are TRBV18 and TRBJ2-5; the match to TRBD1 covers 7 bases. J was trimmed by 1 base and V by 2 bases; bases with no gene match: 4. This CDR3 is 15 amino acids long. Germline V gives CDR1 KGHSH, CDR2 LQKENI. This CDR3 reads CASSPRQGVQETQYF. The CDR3 DNA sequence: TGTGCCAGCTCACCAAGACAGGGCGTCCAAGAGACCCAGTACTTC.

This clone appeared a single time. The gene calls are TRBV5-1 and TRBJ1-1; 8 positions agree with TRBD1. Germline V gene data show CDR1 as SGHRS and CDR2 as YFSETQ. The CDR3 has 16 residues. The J segment lost 1 base and the V segment lost 4 bases, leaving 9 bases of the junction unmatched. CDR3 amino acids: CASSLGQGTRNTEAFF. The DNA for the CDR3 is TGCGCCAGCAGCCTAGGACAGGGTACCAGGAACACTGAAGCTTTCTTT.

This chain connects TRBV7-9 to TRBJ2-1; 14 nucleotides line up with TRBD2. The CDR3 totals 16 residues. V lost 4 bases, J lost 7 bases, and 6 bases stayed unmatched. The germline V gene encodes CDR1 SEHNR and CDR2 FQNEAQ (reference sequence). DNA for the CDR3: TGTGCCAGCAGCTCAATGACTAGCGGGGGGGCAAATGAGCAGTTCTTC. Amino acids: CASSSMTSGGANEQFF.